The 15 T cell receptor beta chains reported below all come from one sample, sequenced in a study of cytomegalovirus exposure and HLA in healthy donors. The PCR contained 60 Vbeta and 13 Jbeta primers. Sequencing used immunoSEQ multiplex PCR; TCRdb keeps in-frame clones, though not all of them. The sample shows 140,000 to 150,000 clones, 68% of them seen only once. Input material: PBMCs. The origin of the receptors is a man aged 55 to 70 in good health and CMV-seronegative.

Only a few counts were recorded for this clone. The chain links TRBV29-1 to TRBJ2-1; 8 bases are shared with TRBD2. The CDR3 has 15 amino acids. CDR1 is SQVTM and CDR2 is ANQGSEA in the germline V gene. The junction had 13 bases not matched to a gene; V was cut back by 5 bases and J by 7 bases. The CDR3 sequence: CSVLLAVARPNEQFF. As DNA, the CDR3 is TGCAGCGTTCTACTAGCGGTAGCTCGACCAAATGAGCAGTTCTTC.

The sample holds a few counts of this clone. V is TRBV28 and J is TRBJ2-2, with D perhaps matching TRBD2 (7 bases). Deletions cut 3 bases from V and 5 bases from J, with 13 bases between. The germline V gene encodes CDR1 MDHEN and CDR2 SYDVKM. The CDR3 has 15 residues. DNA for the CDR3: TGTGCCAGCAGTTTGGGGGGGACAATTACCGGGGAGCTGTTTTTT. It specifies CASSLGGTITGELFF. Supplemented by reference TRBV28 and TRBJ2-2, the full variable domain reads DVKVTQSSRYLVKRTGEKVFLECVQDMDHENMFWYRQDPGLGLRLIYFSYDVKMKEKGDIPEGYSVSREKKERFSLILESASTNQTSMYLCASSLGGTITGELFFGEGSRLTVL.

The V call is TRBV5-1, the J call TRBJ2-7; 9 positions match TRBD1. After removal of 2 bases from V and 2 bases from J, the junction contained 2 bases not matched to a gene. The CDR3 runs 14 residues. The germline V gene has CDR1 SGHRS and CDR2 YFSETQ. The CDR3 DNA sequence: TGCGCCAGCAGCTTACAGGGGGCACCCTACGAGCAGTACTTC. It encodes CASSLQGAPYEQYF.

V usage is TRBV30 and J usage is TRBJ2-5, with 9 bases fitting TRBD1. CDR3 length: 14 amino acids. With 1 base clipped from V and 4 bases from J, the junction kept 4 bases outside the gene matches. Germline-derived CDR1 and CDR2 are GTSNPN and SVGIG (reference sequence). DNA for the CDR3: TGTGCCTGGAGTGGGGGACAGGGCACAGAGACCCAGTACTTC. Residues: CAWSGGQGTETQYF. Variable domain in full (rest from reference TRBV30 and TRBJ2-5): SQTIHQWPATLVQPVGSPLSLECTVEGTSNPNLYWYRQAAGRGLQLLFYSVGIGQISSEVPQNLSASRPQDRQFILSSKKLLLSDSGFYLCAWSGGQGTETQYFGPGTRLLVL.

This clone came up a few times. This chain connects TRBV4-2 to TRBJ2-3, with D tentatively TRBD1 (5 bases). This CDR3 contains 16 residues. Germline CDR1 LGHNA, CDR2 YNFKEQ. The V end lost 0 bases, the J end lost 1 base, and 11 bases lay between the germline ends. The CDR3 region has the DNA TGTGCCAGCAGCCAAGATCAGGGCCGTGGCACAGATACGCAGTATTTT. The encoded protein is CASSQDQGRGTDTQYF.

The chain joins TRBV7-2 to TRBJ2-1; the D gene is possibly TRBD2 (5 bases). The V end lost 7 bases, the J end lost 7 bases, and 17 bases lay between the germline ends. The CDR3 extends over 14 amino acids. The V gene's germline CDR1 is SGHTA and CDR2 FQGNSA. Here the CDR3 reads CASTQTASLNEQFF. As DNA, the CDR3 is TGTGCCAGCACCCAGACGGCTAGCCTAAATGAGCAGTTCTTC.

The chain joins TRBV4-2 to TRBJ2-7; 9 bases are a match to TRBD1. Looked up from germline, CDR1 is LGHNA and CDR2 is YNFKEQ. The CDR3 sequence is 16 residues long. V lost 0 bases and J lost 2; bases outside the gene matches: 5. In DNA form, the CDR3 reads TGTGCCAGCAGCCAAGACTGGACAGGGGATCCCTACGAGCAGTACTTC. The encoded protein is CASSQDWTGDPYEQYF.

This clone is a singleton in its sample. The J gene is TRBJ2-5, the V gene TRBV5-1; a possible D gene is TRBD1 (6 bases). The CDR3 contains 14 residues. The V gene lost 0 bases and the J gene lost 5 bases, with 11 bases spanning the gap. Germline values: CDR1 SGHRS, CDR2 YFSETQ. The CDR3 region has the DNA TGCGCCAGCAGCTTGGAGGGACACGCGGAGACCCAGTACTTC. As protein: CASSLEGHAETQYF.

The chain is built from TRBV7-9 and TRBJ1-2, with 12 bases matching TRBD1. Germline trimming cut 0 bases from V and 6 bases from J; bases unmatched to any gene: 8. CDR1 and CDR2 from the germline V gene are SEHNR and FQNEAQ (reference sequence). This CDR3 contains 17 residues. CDR3 in DNA: TGTGCCAGCAGCTTAGCCCTCCCCGGGACAGGGGGCGATGGCTACACCTTC. This translates into CASSLALPGTGGDGYTF.

There are a few counts of this clone. Other DNA sequences in the sample encode the same CDR3. V and J are TRBV5-1 and TRBJ2-3, with TRBD2 matching over 8 bases. Germline CDR1 is SGHRS and CDR2 is YFSETQ. Unmatched junction bases numbered 2, after V lost 2 bases and J lost 0 bases. This CDR3 has 15 residues. The CDR3 sequence: CASSLGGRSTDTQYF. DNA for the CDR3: TGCGCCAGCAGCTTAGGCGGGAGGAGCACAGATACGCAGTATTTT.

The chain recombines TRBV11-2 with TRBJ2-7; 10 bases line up with TRBD2. Germline V gene lookup returns CDR1 SGHAT and CDR2 FQNNGV. The CDR3 sequence is 18 residues long. With V trimmed by 5 bases and J by 0 bases, 13 bases remained unmatched. The CDR3 coding sequence is TGTGCCAGCAGCCCCACCCCTGTAGCGGGAGGATTCTCCTACGAGCAGTACTTC. Translated: CASSPTPVAGGFSYEQYF.

This clone was recorded only once. This rearrangement joins TRBV27 to TRBJ1-1; D ambiguous. V was shortened by 2 bases and J by 0 bases, with 16 bases between the two germline ends. Per germline, CDR1 MNHEY and CDR2 SMNVEV (reference sequence). This CDR3 region has 17 residues. CDR3 protein: CASSLRHPIEMNTEAFF. The CDR3 nucleotides read TGTGCCAGCAGTTTAAGACACCCCATAGAAATGAACACTGAAGCTTTCTTT.

This clone was detected once. The J gene is TRBJ1-2, the V gene TRBV19; tentatively, D is TRBD1 (5 bases). CDR3 size: 14 residues. Germline values: CDR1 LNHDA, CDR2 SQIVND (reference sequence). With 5 bases removed from V and 1 base from J, the gap between germline ends came to 11 bases. DNA for the CDR3: TGTGCCAGTAGTGGCCAACAGGATAACTATGGCTACACCTTC. It codes for CASSGQQDNYGYTF.

The V call is TRBV28, the J call TRBJ2-2; D remains unclear. Germline loops: CDR1 MDHEN, CDR2 SYDVKM. There are 15 residues in the CDR3. Trimming removed 6 bases from V and 0 bases from J, with 11 bases in between. CDR3 amino acids: CASSGSSANTGELFF. The DNA for the CDR3 is TGTGCCAGCAGCGGTAGTTCCGCGAACACCGGGGAGCTGTTTTTT.

V and J are TRBV9 and TRBJ1-1; D is possibly TRBD1 (6 bases). V lost 3 bases to trimming and J lost 3 bases, with 15 bases between them. The CDR3 runs to 15 residues. CDR1 and CDR2 from the germline V gene are SGDLS and YYNGEE. CDR3 bases: TGTGCCAGCAGCGCTGGGGGGGGCCGGTACACTGAAGCTTTCTTT. Translated: CASSAGGGRYTEAFF.